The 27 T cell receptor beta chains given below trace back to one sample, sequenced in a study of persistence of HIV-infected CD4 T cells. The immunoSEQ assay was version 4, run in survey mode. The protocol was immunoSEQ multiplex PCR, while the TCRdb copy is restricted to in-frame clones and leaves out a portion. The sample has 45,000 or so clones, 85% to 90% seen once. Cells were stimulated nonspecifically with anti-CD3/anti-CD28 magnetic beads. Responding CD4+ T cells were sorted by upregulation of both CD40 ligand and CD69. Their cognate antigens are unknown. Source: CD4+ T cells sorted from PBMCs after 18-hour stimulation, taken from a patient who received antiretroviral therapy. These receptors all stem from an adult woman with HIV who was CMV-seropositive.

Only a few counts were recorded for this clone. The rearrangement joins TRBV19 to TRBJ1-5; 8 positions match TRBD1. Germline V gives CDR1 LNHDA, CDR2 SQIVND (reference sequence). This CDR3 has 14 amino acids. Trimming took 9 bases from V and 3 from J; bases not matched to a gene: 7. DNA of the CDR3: TGTGCCAGCTTCCGACAGGGGTCCAATCAGCCCCAGCATTTT. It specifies CASFRQGSNQPQHF.

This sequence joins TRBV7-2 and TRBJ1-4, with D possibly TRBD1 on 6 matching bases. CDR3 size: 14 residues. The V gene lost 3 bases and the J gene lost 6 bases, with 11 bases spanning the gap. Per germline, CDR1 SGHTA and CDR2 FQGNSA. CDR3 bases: TGTGCCAGCAGCTTGGACAGTTTATATGAAAAACTGTTTTTT. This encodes CASSLDSLYEKLFF.

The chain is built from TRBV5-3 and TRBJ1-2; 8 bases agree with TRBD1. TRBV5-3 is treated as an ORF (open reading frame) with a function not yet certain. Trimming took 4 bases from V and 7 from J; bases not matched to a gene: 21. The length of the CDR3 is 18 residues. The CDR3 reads CARSATGTGGTGQVGYTF. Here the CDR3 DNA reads TGTGCCAGAAGCGCTACCGGGACAGGTGGAACCGGGCAGGTTGGCTACACCTTC.

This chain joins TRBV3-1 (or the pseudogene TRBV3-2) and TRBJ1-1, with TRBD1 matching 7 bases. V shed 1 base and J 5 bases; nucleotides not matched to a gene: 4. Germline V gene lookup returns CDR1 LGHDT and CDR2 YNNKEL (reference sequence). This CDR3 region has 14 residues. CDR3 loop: CASSQGGGWTEAFF. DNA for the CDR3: TGTGCCAGCAGCCAAGGAGGGGGCTGGACTGAAGCTTTCTTT.

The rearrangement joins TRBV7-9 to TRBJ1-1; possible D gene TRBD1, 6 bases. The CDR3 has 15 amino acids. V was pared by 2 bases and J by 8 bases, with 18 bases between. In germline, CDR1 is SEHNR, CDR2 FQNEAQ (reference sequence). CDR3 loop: CASSLSIGRGGEAFF. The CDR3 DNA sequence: TGTGCCAGCAGCTTATCAATCGGGAGGGGGGGCGAAGCTTTCTTT.

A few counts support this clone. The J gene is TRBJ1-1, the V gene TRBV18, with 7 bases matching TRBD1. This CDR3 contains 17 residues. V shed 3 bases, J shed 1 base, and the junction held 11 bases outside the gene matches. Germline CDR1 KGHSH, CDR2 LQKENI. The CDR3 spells CASSPPRTGRGNTEAFF. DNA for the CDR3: TGTGCCAGCTCACCTCCCCGGACAGGCCGGGGGAACACTGAAGCTTTCTTT. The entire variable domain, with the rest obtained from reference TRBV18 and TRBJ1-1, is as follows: NAGVMQNPRHLVRRRGQEARLRCSPMKGHSHVYWYRQLPEEGLKFMVYLQKENIIDESGMPKERFSAEFPKEGPSILRIQQVVRGDSAAYFCASSPPRTGRGNTEAFFGQGTRLTVV.

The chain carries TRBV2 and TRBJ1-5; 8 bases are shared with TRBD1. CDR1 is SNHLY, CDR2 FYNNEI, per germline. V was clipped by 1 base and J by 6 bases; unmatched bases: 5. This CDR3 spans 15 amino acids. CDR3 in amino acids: CASSEGTGRGQPQHF. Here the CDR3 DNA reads TGTGCCAGCAGTGAAGGGACAGGGAGGGGTCAGCCCCAGCATTTT.

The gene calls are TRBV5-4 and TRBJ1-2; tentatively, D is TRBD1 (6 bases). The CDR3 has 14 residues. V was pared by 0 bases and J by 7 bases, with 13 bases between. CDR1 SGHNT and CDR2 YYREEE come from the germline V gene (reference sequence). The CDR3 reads CASSLAGGAGGYTF. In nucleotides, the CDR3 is TGTGCCAGCAGCTTGGCCGGGGGCGCGGGTGGCTACACCTTC.

The CDR3 region is CASSYGQNTEAFF. The CDR3 DNA is TGTGCCAGCAGCTATGGACAAAACACTGAAGCTTTCTTT. This rearrangement joins TRBV5-6 to TRBJ1-1, with D maybe TRBD1 (5 bases). V lost 3 bases, J lost 2 bases, and 8 bases lay in between. Germline V CDR1 and CDR2: SGHDT, YYEEEE. The CDR3 runs to 13 residues.

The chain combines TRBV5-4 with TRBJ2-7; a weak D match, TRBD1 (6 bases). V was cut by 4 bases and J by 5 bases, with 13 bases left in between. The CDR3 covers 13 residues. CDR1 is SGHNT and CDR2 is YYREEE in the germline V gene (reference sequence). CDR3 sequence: CASSLRDTDEQYF. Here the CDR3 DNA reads TGTGCCAGCAGCCTCCGGGACACAGACGAGCAGTACTTC. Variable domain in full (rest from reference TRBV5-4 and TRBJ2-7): ETGVTQSPTHLIKTRGQQVTLRCSSQSGHNTVSWYQQALGQGPQFIFQYYREEENGRGNFPPRFSGLQFPNYSSELNVNALELDDSALYLCASSLRDTDEQYFGPGTRLTVT.

CDR3 DNA: TGTGCCAGCAGTTTTAACACCGGGGAGCTGTTTTTT. This sequence encodes CASSFNTGELFF. The chain couples TRBV27 to TRBJ2-2, with D uncertain. The CDR3 spans 12 residues. V lost 3 bases and J lost 2, with 1 base in between. In germline, CDR1 is MNHEY, CDR2 SMNVEV (reference sequence).

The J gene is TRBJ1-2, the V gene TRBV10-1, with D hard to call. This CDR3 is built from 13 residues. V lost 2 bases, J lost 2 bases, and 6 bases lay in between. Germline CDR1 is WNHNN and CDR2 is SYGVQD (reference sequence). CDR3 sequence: CASSEDLNYGYTF. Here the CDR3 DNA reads TGCGCCAGCAGTGAGGACCTCAACTATGGCTACACCTTC.

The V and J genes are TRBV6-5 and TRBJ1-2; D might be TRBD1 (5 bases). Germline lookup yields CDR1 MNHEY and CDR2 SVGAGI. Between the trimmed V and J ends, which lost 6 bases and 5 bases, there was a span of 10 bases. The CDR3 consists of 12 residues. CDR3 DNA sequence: TGTGCCAGCAGGGACACTGGGTATGGCTACACCTTC. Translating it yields CASRDTGYGYTF.

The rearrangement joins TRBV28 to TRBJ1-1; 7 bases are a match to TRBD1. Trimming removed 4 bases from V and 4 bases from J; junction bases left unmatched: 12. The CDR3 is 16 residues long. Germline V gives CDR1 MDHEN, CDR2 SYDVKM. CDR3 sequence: CASSSPHRGVGTEAFF. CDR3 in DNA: TGTGCCAGCAGTTCCCCGCACAGGGGAGTCGGCACTGAAGCTTTCTTT.

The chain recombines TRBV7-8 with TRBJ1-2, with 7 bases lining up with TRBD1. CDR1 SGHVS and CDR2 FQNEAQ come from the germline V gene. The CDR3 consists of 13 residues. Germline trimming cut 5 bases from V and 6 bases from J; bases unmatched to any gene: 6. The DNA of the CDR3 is TGTGCCAGCAGCCCAGGGGGGGGTCATGGCTACACCTTC. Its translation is CASSPGGGHGYTF.

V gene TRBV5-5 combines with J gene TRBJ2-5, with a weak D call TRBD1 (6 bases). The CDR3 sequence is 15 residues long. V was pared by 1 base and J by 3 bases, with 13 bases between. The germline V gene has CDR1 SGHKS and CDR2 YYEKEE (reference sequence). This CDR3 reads CASSLPTGWEETQYF. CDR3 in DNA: TGTGCCAGCAGCTTGCCCACAGGGTGGGAAGAGACCCAGTACTTC.

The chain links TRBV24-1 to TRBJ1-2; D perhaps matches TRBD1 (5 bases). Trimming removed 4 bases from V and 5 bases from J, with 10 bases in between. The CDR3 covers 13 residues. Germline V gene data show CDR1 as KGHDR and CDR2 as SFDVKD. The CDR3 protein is CATSDARGYGYTF. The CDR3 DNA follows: TGTGCCACCAGTGACGCTAGGGGTTATGGCTACACCTTC.

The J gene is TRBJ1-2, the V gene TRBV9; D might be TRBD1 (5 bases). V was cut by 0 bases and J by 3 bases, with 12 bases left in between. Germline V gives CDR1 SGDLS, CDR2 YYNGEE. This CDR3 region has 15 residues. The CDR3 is CASSVEAQGYYGYTF. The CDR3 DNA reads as TGTGCCAGCAGCGTAGAGGCCCAGGGCTACTATGGCTACACCTTC. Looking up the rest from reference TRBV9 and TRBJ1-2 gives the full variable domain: DSGVTQTPKHLITATGQRVTLRCSPRSGDLSVYWYQQSLDQGLQFLIQYYNGEERAKGNILERFSAQQFPDLHSELNLSSLELGDSALYFCASSVEAQGYYGYTFGSGTRLTVV.

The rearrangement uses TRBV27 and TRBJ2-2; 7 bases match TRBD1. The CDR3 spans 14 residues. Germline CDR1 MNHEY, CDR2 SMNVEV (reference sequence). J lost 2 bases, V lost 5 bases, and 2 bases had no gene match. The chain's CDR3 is CASSGTVNTGELFF. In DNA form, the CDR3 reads TGTGCCAGCAGTGGGACAGTCAACACCGGGGAGCTGTTTTTT.

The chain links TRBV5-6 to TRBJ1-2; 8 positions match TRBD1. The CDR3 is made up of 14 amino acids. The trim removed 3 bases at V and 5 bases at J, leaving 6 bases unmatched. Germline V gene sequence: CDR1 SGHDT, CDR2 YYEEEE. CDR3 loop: CASSSDRGWYGYTF. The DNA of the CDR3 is TGTGCCAGCAGCTCCGACAGGGGATGGTATGGCTACACCTTC.

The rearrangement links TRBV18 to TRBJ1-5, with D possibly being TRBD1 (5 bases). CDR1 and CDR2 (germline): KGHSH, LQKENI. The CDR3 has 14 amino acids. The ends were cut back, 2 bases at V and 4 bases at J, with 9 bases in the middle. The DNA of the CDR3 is TGTGCCAGCTCACCAGGGGACGGAAATCAGCCCCAGCATTTT. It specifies CASSPGDGNQPQHF.

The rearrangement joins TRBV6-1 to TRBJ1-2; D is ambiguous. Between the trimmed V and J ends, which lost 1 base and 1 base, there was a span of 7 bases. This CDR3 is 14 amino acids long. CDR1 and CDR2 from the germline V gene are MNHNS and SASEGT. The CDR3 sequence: CASSEGVVNYGYTF. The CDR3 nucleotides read TGTGCCAGCAGTGAAGGGGTCGTTAACTATGGCTACACCTTC.

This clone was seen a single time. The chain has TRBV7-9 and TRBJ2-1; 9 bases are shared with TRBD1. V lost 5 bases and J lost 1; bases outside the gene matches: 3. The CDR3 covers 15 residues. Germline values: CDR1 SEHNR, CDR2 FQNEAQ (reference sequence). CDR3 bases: TGTGCCAGCAGCAGCGGACAGGGGTCCTACAATGAGCAGTTCTTC. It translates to CASSSGQGSYNEQFF. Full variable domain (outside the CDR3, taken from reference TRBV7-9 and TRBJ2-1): DTGVSQNPRHKITKRGQNVTFRCDPISEHNRLYWYRQTLGQGPEFLTYFQNEAQLEKSRLLSDRFSAERPKGSFSTLEIQRTEQGDSAMYLCASSSGQGSYNEQFFGPGTRLTVL.

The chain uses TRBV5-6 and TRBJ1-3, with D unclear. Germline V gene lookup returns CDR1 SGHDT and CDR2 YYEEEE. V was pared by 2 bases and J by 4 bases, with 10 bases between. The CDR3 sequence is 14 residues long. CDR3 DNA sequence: TGTGCCAGCAGCTTCAAGGTGCAGGGAAACACCATATATTTT. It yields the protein CASSFKVQGNTIYF.

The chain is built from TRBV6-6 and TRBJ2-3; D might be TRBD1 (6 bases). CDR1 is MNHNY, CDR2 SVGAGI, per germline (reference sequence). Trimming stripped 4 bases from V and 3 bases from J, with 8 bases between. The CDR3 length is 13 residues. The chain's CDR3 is CASSSQGTDTQYF. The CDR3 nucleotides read TGTGCCAGCAGTTCTCAGGGGACAGATACGCAGTATTTT.

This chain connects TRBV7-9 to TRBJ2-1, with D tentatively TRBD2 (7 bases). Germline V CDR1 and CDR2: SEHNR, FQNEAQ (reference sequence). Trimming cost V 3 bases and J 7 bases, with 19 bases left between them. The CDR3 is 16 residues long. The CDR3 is CASSFPLGGGVNEQFF. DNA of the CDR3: TGTGCCAGCAGCTTCCCTTTAGGGGGGGGTGTTAATGAGCAGTTCTTC. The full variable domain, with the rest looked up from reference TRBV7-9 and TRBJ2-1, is DTGVSQNPRHKITKRGQNVTFRCDPISEHNRLYWYRQTLGQGPEFLTYFQNEAQLEKSRLLSDRFSAERPKGSFSTLEIQRTEQGDSAMYLCASSFPLGGGVNEQFFGPGTRLTVL.

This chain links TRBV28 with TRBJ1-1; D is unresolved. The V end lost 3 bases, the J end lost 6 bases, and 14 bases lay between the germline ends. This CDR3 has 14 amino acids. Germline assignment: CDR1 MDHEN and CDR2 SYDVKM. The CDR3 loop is CASSFTNSRAEAFF. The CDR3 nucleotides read TGTGCCAGCAGTTTTACGAATTCGCGGGCTGAAGCTTTCTTT.